The clone carrying this TCR beta chain was seen a handful of times. Its target is not known. Researchers built TCR beta libraries using quantitative 5'-RACE with molecular barcodes. TCRdb redid the calling of the 5' RACE reads with MiXCR, one entry per CDR3 protein. This table holds more than 20,000 distinct CDR3 sequences, roughly 13% found once. The data were obtained in a study of CD8 T cells in ankylosing spondylitis. V dropped 4 bases and J dropped 0; count of bases not matched to a gene: 2. The CDR3 extends over 14 amino acids. Per the germline V gene, CDR1 is MNHEY and CDR2 is SVGAGI. Whole-study results and caveats: As for the disease-linked clones, they showed a CD8+ phenotype and occurred at relatively low frequencies in peripheral blood. A TCR beta motif of roughly eight highly homologous variants appeared characteristic of ankylosing spondylitis blood. Significant enrichment of disease-linked clones was reported in matched ankylosing spondylitis synovial fluid.

This TCR was recovered from a male donor with ankylosing spondylitis or in good health (not recorded which). V gene TRBV6-5 combines with J gene TRBJ1-1; 7 positions agree with TRBD1. Sequencing was carried out using blood. The CDR3 here is CASSSGQMNTEAFF. The CDR3 nucleotides read TGTGCCAGCAGTTCGGGACAGATGAACACTGAAGCTTTCTTT.